This T cell receptor (beta chain) originates from a study of T cells in women clearing cervical HPV infection. In regard to this clone: Its specificity is unknown. Read data end 3 residues before the CDR3 end; the end is taken from the germline J gene.

Study-wide results and limits: Cases and controls were distinguished at AUC roughly 0.83 by richness and V genes. CIN3+ cases had significantly higher TCR repertoire richness than controls, but evenness did not differ.

TCRdb's copy holds only in-frame clones and misses some; the assay was immunoSEQ multiplex PCR. Listed are some 30,000 clones; approximately 2.8% falls within the top ten. Germline V gene lookup returns CDR1 KGHSH and CDR2 LQKENI. This CDR3 has 13 amino acids. Trimming removed 4 bases from V and 6 bases from J; junction bases left unmatched: 0. The TCR originated in a woman aged 18 to 75 with a cervical HPV16 infection that either progressed to CIN3+ or cleared (not recorded which). The sequencing input was blood buffy coat. The V gene is TRBV18, the J gene TRBJ1-5; 10 bases fit TRBD1. Partial CDR3 DNA: TGTGCCAGCTCACGACAGGGGGCTCAGCCC. Amino acids: CASSRQGAQP. The CDR3 in full is CASSRQGAQPQHF.